This T cell receptor beta chain comes out of a study of long-term antiretroviral therapy in people with HIV. The assay, immunoSEQ v3.0, was run at survey level. TCRdb's copy holds only in-frame clones and misses some; the assay was immunoSEQ multiplex PCR. The table has some 25,000 clones, about 80% seen once. Sequencing used unsorted PBMCs, obtained 0.7 years before starting antiretroviral therapy. The source is a man aged 25 to 40 with HIV.

CDR3 in DNA: TGTGCCAGCAGCGTGTTGACTAGCGGGGCCAATGAGCAGTTCTTC. It translates to CASSVLTSGANEQFF. The J gene is TRBJ2-1, the V gene TRBV9; 11 bases are a match to TRBD2. Per the germline V gene, CDR1 is SGDLS and CDR2 is YYNGEE. The J segment lost 6 bases and the V segment lost 2 bases, leaving 4 bases of the junction unmatched. The CDR3 runs to 15 residues.